This TCR beta chain is drawn from a study of T and B cells in COVID-19 patients. Study as a whole: Blood was sampled from COVID-19 patients who were either actively infected or recovered. Study outcomes and limitations: Active COVID-19 showed highly clonal TRB repertoires; recovery showed diversity and richness above healthy donors. No sequencing was yet done of CD4+, regulatory or CD8+ subsets, or of SARS-CoV-2-responsive or tetramer+ sorted cells.

BIOMED2 TRB-A/B primer pools were used in multiplex TRB PCR. MiXCR, applied by TCRdb to the multiplex PCR reads, yields one record per CDR3 protein. This sample has approximately 6,400 distinct CDR3 sequences, with over 25% found just once. From blood, roughly 240-550 ng of genomic DNA served as TRB template. Germline CDR1 is SGHRS and CDR2 is YFSETQ. Trimming removed 6 bases at V and 1 base at J, with 20 bases between. The CDR3 totals 16 residues. As regards this clonotype: Its antigen is as yet unknown.

The receptor was derived from a human donor with active COVID-19. This chain joins TRBV5-1 and TRBJ2-7; either TRBD1 or TRBD2 may fit D (7 bases each). The sample consisted of blood. This CDR3 reads CASTTSGGGASYEQYF. In DNA, the CDR3 is TGCGCCAGCACCACATCAGGGGGGGGGGCATCCTACGAGCAGTACTTC.